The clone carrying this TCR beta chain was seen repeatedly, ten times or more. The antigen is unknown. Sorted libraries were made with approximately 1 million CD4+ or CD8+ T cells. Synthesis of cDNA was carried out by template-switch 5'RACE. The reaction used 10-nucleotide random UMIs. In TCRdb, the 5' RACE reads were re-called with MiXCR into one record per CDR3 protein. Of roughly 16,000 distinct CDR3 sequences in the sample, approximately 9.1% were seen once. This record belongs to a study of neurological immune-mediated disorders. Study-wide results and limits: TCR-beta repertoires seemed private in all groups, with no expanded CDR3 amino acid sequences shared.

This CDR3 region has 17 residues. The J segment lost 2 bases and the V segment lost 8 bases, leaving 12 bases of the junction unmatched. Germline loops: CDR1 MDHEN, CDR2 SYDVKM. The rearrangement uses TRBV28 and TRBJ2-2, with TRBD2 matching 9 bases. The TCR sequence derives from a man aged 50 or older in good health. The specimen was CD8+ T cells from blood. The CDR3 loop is CASPRPGLAYNTGELFF. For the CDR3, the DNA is TGTGCCAGCCCCCGACCGGGACTAGCCTATAACACCGGGGAGCTGTTTTTT.